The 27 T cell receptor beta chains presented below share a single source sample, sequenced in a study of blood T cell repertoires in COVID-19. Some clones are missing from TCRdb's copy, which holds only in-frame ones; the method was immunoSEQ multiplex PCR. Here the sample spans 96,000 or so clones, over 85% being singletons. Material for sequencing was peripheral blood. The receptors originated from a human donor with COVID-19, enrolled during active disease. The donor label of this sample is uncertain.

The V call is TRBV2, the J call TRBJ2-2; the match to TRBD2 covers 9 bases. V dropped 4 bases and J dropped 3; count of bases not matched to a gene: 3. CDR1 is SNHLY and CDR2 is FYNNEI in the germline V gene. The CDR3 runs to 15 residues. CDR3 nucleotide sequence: TGTGCCAGCAGTGGGACTAGCGCGGACACCGGGGAGCTGTTTTTT. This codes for CASSGTSADTGELFF.

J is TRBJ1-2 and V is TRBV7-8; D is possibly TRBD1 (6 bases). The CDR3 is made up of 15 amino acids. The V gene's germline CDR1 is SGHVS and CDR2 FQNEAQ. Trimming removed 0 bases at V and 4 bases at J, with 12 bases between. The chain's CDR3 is CASSLAGGAAYGYTF. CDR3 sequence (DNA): TGTGCCAGCAGCTTAGCGGGGGGGGCAGCCTATGGCTACACCTTC. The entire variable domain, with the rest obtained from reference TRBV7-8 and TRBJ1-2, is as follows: GAGVSQSPRYKVAKRGQDVALRCDPISGHVSLFWYQQALGQGPEFLTYFQNEAQLDKSGLPSDRFFAERPEGSVSTLKIQRTQQEDSAVYLCASSLAGGAAYGYTFGSGTRLTVV.

Here the CDR3 DNA reads TGCAGTGCTAGTCGGGCCCTTGGGGGGGCCAACTCCTACAATGAGCAGTTCTTC. Translation: CSASRALGGANSYNEQFF. This sequence joins TRBV20-1 and TRBJ2-1; D may be TRBD2 (7 bases). The V end lost 3 bases, the J end lost 0 bases, and 21 bases lay between the germline ends. The CDR3 is 18 residues long. Germline V gene lookup returns CDR1 DFQATT and CDR2 SNEGSKA (reference sequence).

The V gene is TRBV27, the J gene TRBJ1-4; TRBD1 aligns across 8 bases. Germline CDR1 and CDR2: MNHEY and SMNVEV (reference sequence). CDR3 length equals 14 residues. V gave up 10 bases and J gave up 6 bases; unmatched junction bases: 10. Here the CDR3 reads CANSPGGKDEKLFF. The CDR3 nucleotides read TGTGCCAACTCCCCAGGGGGCAAGGATGAAAAACTGTTTTTT.

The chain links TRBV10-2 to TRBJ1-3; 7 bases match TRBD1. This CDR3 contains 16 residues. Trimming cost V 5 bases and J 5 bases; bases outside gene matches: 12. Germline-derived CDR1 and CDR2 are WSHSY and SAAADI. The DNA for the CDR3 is TGCGCCAGCAGTCCCCCCGGGGCGGGACAGAGAAACACCATATATTTT. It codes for CASSPPGAGQRNTIYF.

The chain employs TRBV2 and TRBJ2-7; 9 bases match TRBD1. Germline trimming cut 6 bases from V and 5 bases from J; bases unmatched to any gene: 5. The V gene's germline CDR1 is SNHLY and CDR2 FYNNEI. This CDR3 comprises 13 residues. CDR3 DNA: TGTGCCAGCAGCCTGGACAGGGGACACGAGCAGTACTTC. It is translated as CASSLDRGHEQYF.

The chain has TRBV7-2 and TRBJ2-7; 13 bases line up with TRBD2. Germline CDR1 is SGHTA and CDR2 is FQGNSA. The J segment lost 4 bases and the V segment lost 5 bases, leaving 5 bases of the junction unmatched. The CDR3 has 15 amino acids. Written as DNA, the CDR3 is TGTGCCAGCAGCCTCAGACTAGCGGGGGGATACGAGCAGTACTTC. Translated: CASSLRLAGGYEQYF.

CDR3 coding DNA: TGTGCCAGTAGTATATCTGGCTATCGGGGAGAAAAACTGTTTTTT. Translation: CASSISGYRGEKLFF. This rearrangement joins TRBV19 to TRBJ1-4, with D unresolved. Trimming removed 2 bases from V and 8 bases from J, with 15 bases in between. Germline CDR1 reads LNHDA; CDR2 reads SQIVND (reference sequence). There are 15 residues in the CDR3.

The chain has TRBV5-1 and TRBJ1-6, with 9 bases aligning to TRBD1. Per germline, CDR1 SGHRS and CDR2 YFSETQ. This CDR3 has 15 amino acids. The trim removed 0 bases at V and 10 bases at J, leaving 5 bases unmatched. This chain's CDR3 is CASSLAGTGRSPLHF. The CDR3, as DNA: TGCGCCAGCAGCTTGGCCGGGACAGGGAGATCACCCCTCCACTTT.

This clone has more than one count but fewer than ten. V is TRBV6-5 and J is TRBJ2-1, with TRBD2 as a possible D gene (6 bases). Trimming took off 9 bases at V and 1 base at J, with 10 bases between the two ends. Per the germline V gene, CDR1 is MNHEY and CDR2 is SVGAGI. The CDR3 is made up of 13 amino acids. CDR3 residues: CASPGRSYNEQFF. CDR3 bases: TGTGCCAGTCCGGGGAGGTCCTACAATGAGCAGTTCTTC.

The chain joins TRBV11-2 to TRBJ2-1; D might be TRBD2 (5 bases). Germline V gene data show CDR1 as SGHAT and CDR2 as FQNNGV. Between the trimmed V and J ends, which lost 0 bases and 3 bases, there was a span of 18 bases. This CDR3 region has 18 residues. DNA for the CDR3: TGTGCCAGCAGCTTAGAAGGATGGCAGACTATTGGCTACAATGAGCAGTTCTTC. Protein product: CASSLEGWQTIGYNEQFF.

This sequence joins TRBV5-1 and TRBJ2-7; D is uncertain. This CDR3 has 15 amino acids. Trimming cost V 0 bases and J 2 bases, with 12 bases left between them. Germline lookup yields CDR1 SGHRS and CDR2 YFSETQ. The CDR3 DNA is TGCGCCAGCAGCTTGGTTGGGCCCGTAACCTACGAGCAGTACTTC. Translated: CASSLVGPVTYEQYF. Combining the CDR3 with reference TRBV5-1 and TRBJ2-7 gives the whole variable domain KAGVTQTPRYLIKTRGQQVTLSCSPISGHRSVSWYQQTPGQGLQFLFEYFSETQRNKGNFPGRFSGRQFSNSRSEMNVSTLELGDSALYLCASSLVGPVTYEQYFGPGTRLTVT.

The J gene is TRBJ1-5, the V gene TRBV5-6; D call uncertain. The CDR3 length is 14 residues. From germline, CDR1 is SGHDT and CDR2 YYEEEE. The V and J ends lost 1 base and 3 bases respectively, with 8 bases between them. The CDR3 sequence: CASSLSTSNQPQHF. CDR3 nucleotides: TGTGCCAGCAGCTTGTCTACCTCCAATCAGCCCCAGCATTTT.

The CDR3, as DNA: TGTGCCAGCAGCTTAGATCGGATAGCGGGGGGCACAGATACGCAGTATTTT. This translates into CASSLDRIAGGTDTQYF. The chain uses TRBV11-2 and TRBJ2-3, with TRBD2 matching over 9 bases. The V gene end was trimmed by 0 bases and the J gene end by 1 base; junction bases not matched to a gene: 5. In germline, CDR1 is SGHAT, CDR2 FQNNGV. The length of the CDR3 is 17 residues.

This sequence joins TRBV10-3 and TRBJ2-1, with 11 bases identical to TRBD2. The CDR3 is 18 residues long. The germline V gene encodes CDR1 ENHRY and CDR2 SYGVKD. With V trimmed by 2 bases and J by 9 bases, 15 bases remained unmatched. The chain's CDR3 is CAISEPLAASGGLREQFF. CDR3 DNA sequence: TGTGCCATCAGTGAGCCCCTAGCGGCTAGCGGGGGGCTCCGTGAGCAGTTCTTC.

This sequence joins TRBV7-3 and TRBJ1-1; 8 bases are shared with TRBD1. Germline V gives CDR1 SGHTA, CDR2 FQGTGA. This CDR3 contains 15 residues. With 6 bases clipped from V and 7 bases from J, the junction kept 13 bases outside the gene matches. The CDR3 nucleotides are TGTGCCAGCAGGGAAGACAGGGGCGGATGGGGTGAAGCTTTCTTT. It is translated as CASREDRGGWGEAFF.

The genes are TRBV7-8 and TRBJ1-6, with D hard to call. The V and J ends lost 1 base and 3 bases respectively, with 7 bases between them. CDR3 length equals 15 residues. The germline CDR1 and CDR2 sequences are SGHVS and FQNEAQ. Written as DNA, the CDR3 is TGTGCCAGCAGCTTAGTAACAAGCTATAATTCACCCCTCCACTTT. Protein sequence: CASSLVTSYNSPLHF.

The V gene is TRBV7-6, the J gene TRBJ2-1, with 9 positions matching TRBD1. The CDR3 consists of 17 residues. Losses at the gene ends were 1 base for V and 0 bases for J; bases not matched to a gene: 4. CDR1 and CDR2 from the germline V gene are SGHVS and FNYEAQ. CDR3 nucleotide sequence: TGTGCCAGCAGCTTAGGGACAGGGGATAGCTCCTACAATGAGCAGTTCTTC. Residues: CASSLGTGDSSYNEQFF.

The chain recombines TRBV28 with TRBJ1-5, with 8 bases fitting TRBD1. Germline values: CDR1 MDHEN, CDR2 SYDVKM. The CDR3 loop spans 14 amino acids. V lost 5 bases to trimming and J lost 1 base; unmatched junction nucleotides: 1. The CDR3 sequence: CASSDRGSNQPQHF. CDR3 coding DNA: TGTGCCAGCAGTGACAGGGGAAGCAATCAGCCCCAGCATTTT.

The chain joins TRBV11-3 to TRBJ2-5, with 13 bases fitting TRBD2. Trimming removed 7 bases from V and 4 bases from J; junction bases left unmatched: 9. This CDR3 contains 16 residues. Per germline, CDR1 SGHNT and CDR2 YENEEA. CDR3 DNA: TGTGCCAGCACCCTCCGAGGACTAGCGGGGGTAGAGACCCAGTACTTC. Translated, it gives CASTLRGLAGVETQYF. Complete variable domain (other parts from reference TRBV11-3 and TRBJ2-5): EAGVVQSPRYKIIEKKQPVAFWCNPISGHNTLYWYLQNLGQGPELLIRYENEEAVDDSQLPKDRFSAERLKGVDSTLKIQPAELGDSAVYLCASTLRGLAGVETQYFGPGTRLLVL.

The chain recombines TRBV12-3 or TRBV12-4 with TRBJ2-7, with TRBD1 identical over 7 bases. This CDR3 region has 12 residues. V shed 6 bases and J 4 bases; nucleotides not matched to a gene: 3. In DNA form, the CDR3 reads TGTGCCAGCAGATTACAGGGGTACGAGCAGTACTTC. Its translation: CASRLQGYEQYF.

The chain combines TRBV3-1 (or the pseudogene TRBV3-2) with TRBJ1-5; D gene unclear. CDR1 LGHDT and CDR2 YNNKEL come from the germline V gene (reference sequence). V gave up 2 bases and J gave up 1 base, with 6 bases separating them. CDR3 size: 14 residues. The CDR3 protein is CASSQSLSNQPQHF. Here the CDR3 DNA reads TGTGCCAGCAGCCAAAGCCTCAGCAATCAGCCCCAGCATTTT.

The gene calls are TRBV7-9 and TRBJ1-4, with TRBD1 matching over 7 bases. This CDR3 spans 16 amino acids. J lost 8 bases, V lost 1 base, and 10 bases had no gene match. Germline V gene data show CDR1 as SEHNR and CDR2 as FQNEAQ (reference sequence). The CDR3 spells CASSLVSGTGVEKLFF. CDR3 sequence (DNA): TGTGCCAGCAGCTTAGTATCGGGAACAGGGGTCGAAAAACTGTTTTTT.

DNA of the CDR3: TGTGCCAGCAGCTCGACGCCCGGACAGACTGGGGCCAACGTCCTGACTTTC. Amino acid sequence: CASSSTPGQTGANVLTF. This chain joins TRBV12-1 and TRBJ2-6; the table names TRBD1, a call not compared with the DNA. TRBV12-1 constitutes a pseudogene. There are 17 residues in the CDR3.

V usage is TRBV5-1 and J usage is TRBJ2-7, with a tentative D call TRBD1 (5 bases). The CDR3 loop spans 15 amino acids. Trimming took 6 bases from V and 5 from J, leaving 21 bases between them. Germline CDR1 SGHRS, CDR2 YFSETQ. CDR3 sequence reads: CASTLGPGLSHEQYF. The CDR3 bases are TGCGCCAGCACCCTGGGGCCGGGTCTAAGCCACGAGCAGTACTTC.

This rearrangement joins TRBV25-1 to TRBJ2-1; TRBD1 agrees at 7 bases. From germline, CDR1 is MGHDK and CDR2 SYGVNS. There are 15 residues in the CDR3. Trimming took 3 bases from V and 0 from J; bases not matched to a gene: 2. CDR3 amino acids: CASSETGSSYNEQFF. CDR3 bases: TGTGCCAGCAGTGAGACAGGGAGCTCCTACAATGAGCAGTTCTTC.

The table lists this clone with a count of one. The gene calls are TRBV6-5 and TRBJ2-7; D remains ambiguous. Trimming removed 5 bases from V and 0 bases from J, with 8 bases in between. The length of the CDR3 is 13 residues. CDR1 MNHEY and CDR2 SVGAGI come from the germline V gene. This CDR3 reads CASSLVSSYEQYF. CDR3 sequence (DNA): TGTGCCAGCAGTCTGGTTAGCTCCTACGAGCAGTACTTC.